This T cell receptor beta chain was sequenced for a study of radiation and T cells in renal cell carcinoma. Findings and caveats of the study: Without pretreatment biopsies, baseline tumor clonotype presence was undetermined. Top tumor clonotypes rose in blood 2 weeks post-radiation, then contracted.

Here immunoSEQ multiplex PCR was the method, and the copy in TCRdb shows in-frame clones only, minus some. The sample carries approximately 23,000 clones, approximately 81% recorded once. Trimming shortened V by 3 bases and J by 5 bases, and 13 bases separated the two germline ends. Germline CDR1 and CDR2: ENHRY and SYGVKD. The CDR3 sequence is 14 residues long. Time point specified: blood 2 weeks post-SBRT. The treatment: 15 Gy SBRT to primary tumor, nephrectomy 4 weeks later. The tumor was a clear cell renal cell carcinoma. This clone was counted a few times. Its target is unknown. The sequence was collected from a man aged 60-69 years with renal cell carcinoma. The gene calls are TRBV10-3 and TRBJ1-1; TRBD1 is a possible D gene (5 bases). Sequencing was performed on blood, taken from a patient whose treatment included radiotherapy and nephrectomy. For the CDR3, the DNA is TGTGCCATCAGTGAACCAGGGCCGGGGACTGAAGCTTTCTTT. This sequence encodes CAISEPGPGTEAFF.